These 13 T cell receptor beta chains share one sample of origin, sequenced in a study of cytotoxic CD8 clonotypes in ibrutinib-treated CLL. Repertoires were generated with immunoSEQ multiplex PCR, while TCRdb's copy carries only in-frame clones and drops some. In the table there are over 200,000 clones, roughly three quarters of which are singletons. This material consisted of PBMCs, taken after 12 months of ibrutinib treatment. These receptors all stem from a human donor with chronic lymphocytic leukemia.

This clone has only a few counts. The genes are TRBV27 and TRBJ1-4; TRBD1 is a possible D gene (5 bases). V lost 6 bases and J lost 1, with 18 bases in between. The CDR3 runs 17 residues. The V gene's germline CDR1 is MNHEY and CDR2 SMNVEV (reference sequence). Written as DNA, the CDR3 is TGTGCCAGCAGACAGCTGGGGGAAATTGGAACTAATGAAAAACTGTTTTTT. Its translation is CASRQLGEIGTNEKLFF.

This chain uses TRBV9 with TRBJ2-1; TRBD2 matches 16 bases. Germline CDR1 SGDLS, CDR2 YYNGEE. The CDR3 is made up of 21 amino acids. V was clipped by 4 bases and J by 1 base; unmatched bases: 14. The DNA of the CDR3 is TGTGCCAGCAGCCCCCGCGGGACTAGCGGGAGGGACCAAATTTCCTACAATGAGCAGTTCTTC. It translates to CASSPRGTSGRDQISYNEQFF.

There are a few counts of this clone. This chain uses TRBV7-9 with TRBJ2-7, with D perhaps given as TRBD1 or TRBD2 (5 bases each). Trimming left V 2 bases short and J 2 bases short, with 7 bases between. CDR3 length: 13 residues. CDR1 is SEHNR, CDR2 FQNEAQ, per germline (reference sequence). In nucleotides, the CDR3 is TGTGCCAGCAGCTTACAGGGAGCCTACGAGCAGTACTTC. It is translated as CASSLQGAYEQYF.

This clone was counted once. The rearrangement joins TRBV14 to TRBJ2-7, with D perhaps TRBD1 or TRBD2 (6 bases each). Trimming pared 7 bases from V and 4 bases from J, leaving 17 bases between. This CDR3 is 14 amino acids long. Germline CDR1 SGHDN, CDR2 FVKESK. The CDR3 spells CASTFPGANYEQYF. Here the CDR3 DNA reads TGTGCCAGCACCTTCCCGGGGGCGAATTACGAGCAGTACTTC.

The rearrangement uses TRBV4-2 and TRBJ1-1; D is unclear. This CDR3 spans 16 amino acids. The germline gives CDR1 LGHNA, CDR2 YNFKEQ. V lost 0 bases and J 4 bases, leaving 15 bases between the germline ends. CDR3 sequence reads: CASSQDRWKRTTEAFF. CDR3 nucleotides: TGTGCCAGCAGCCAAGATCGCTGGAAAAGAACCACTGAAGCTTTCTTT.

This chain links TRBV4-1 with TRBJ2-3; 11 nucleotides align to TRBD2. The V and J ends lost 2 bases and 7 bases, in that order; junction bases with no gene match: 11. This CDR3 has 17 amino acids. The germline V gene has CDR1 MGHRA and CDR2 YSYEKL. CDR3 protein: CASSQLALAGVTNTQYF. CDR3 nucleotides: TGCGCCAGCAGCCAATTGGCACTAGCGGGAGTGACTAATACGCAGTATTTT.

This clone has a handful of counts. This chain joins TRBV27 and TRBJ1-5; D not resolved. Trimming pared 4 bases from V and 7 bases from J, leaving 11 bases between. Germline lookup yields CDR1 MNHEY and CDR2 SMNVEV (reference sequence). The CDR3 contains 13 residues. The CDR3 here is CASSSRARQPQHF. CDR3 DNA sequence: TGTGCCAGCAGTTCCCGGGCTAGGCAGCCCCAGCATTTT.

This clone has just a few counts. The junction departs from germline at one end; a sequencing error may be responsible. This chain joins TRBV6-1 and TRBJ2-5; 8 bases match TRBD1. The CDR3 covers 13 residues. Germline values: CDR1 MNHNS, CDR2 SASEGT. The CDR3 DNA reads as TGTGCCTGCAGGGGGCAGGTAGGGGAGACCCAGTACTTC. Translating it yields CACRGQVGETQYF.

The chain combines TRBV28 with TRBJ2-1; 9 bases are shared with TRBD2. CDR1 is MDHEN, CDR2 SYDVKM, per germline. J lost 8 bases, V lost 9 bases, and 8 bases had no gene match. The CDR3 is 13 residues long. In DNA form, the CDR3 reads TGTGCCAGTGTGGAAGCGGGAGGCCATGAGCAGTTCTTC. The encoded protein is CASVEAGGHEQFF.

The chain employs TRBV4-1 and TRBJ1-3, with 10 nucleotides matching TRBD1. The CDR3 has 15 residues. V shed 1 base, J shed 6 bases, and the junction held 3 bases outside the gene matches. Germline loops: CDR1 MGHRA, CDR2 YSYEKL. The DNA of the CDR3 is TGCGCCAGCAGCCAAGTTGGGACAGGGGAAAACACCATATATTTT. Encoded protein: CASSQVGTGENTIYF.

The chain uses TRBV27 and TRBJ2-5, with no clear D. Trimming pared 1 base from V and 4 bases from J, leaving 13 bases between. The germline V gene encodes CDR1 MNHEY and CDR2 SMNVEV (reference sequence). The CDR3 spans 15 residues. CDR3: CASSLYPPRRETQYF. The CDR3 DNA follows: TGTGCCAGCAGTTTATATCCCCCTAGGCGAGAGACCCAGTACTTC.

The V gene is TRBV28, the J gene TRBJ2-7; D ambiguous. Trimming left V 1 base short and J 0 bases short, with 10 bases between. Germline V gives CDR1 MDHEN, CDR2 SYDVKM. The CDR3 spans 15 residues. CDR3 protein: CASSLFPASSYEQYF. The CDR3 DNA reads as TGTGCCAGCAGTTTATTTCCGGCGAGCTCCTACGAGCAGTACTTC.

V gene TRBV18 combines with J gene TRBJ1-1; the D is unclear. Trimming removed 6 bases from V and 3 bases from J, with 23 bases in between. The length of the CDR3 is 17 residues. Germline assignment: CDR1 KGHSH and CDR2 LQKENI. The CDR3 bases are TGTGCCAGCTCCACCACTGGAGACCGGATCTCGGACACTGAAGCTTTCTTT. Protein sequence: CASSTTGDRISDTEAFF.